This note documents a single T cell receptor beta chain sequence. Its antigen is not known. The data originate from a study of T cell responses to AZD1222 COVID-19 vaccine. Whole-study results and caveats: Baseline seropositivity characterized only 5 or 6 AZD1222 recipients. It should be noted that donors were predominantly white British and more often female, and clonal diversity was possibly underestimated. In all cases, repertoires were sampled only after the peak T cell response.

Some clones are missing from TCRdb's copy, which holds only in-frame ones; the method was immunoSEQ multiplex PCR. The table lists fewer than 150,000 clones, roughly 90% of them singletons. Sequenced here: peripheral blood, sampled 28 days after the second AZD1222 dose. This clonotype was obtained from an adult who received the AZD1222 COVID-19 vaccine.

CDR3 region: CASSLGRATEAFF. The DNA of the CDR3 is TGTGCCAGCAGCTTAGGTCGAGCCACTGAAGCTTTCTTT. The V gene is TRBV7-3, the J gene TRBJ1-1; D uncertain. CDR1 is SGHTA, CDR2 FQGTGA, per germline. The CDR3 is 13 amino acids. V lost 2 bases and J lost 4, with 8 bases in between.